This T cell receptor beta chain was identified during a study of T-cell reconstitution after alpha-beta-depleted transplantation in children. Construction of the TCRbeta library involved unique molecular identifiers. TCRdb fed the PCR reads into MiXCR, producing one record per CDR3 protein. The sample shows some 550,000 distinct CDR3 sequences, about 18% of them seen only once. In germline, CDR1 is LGHDT, CDR2 YNNKEL (reference sequence). V trimming: 2 bases; J trimming: 6 bases; junction bases outside the gene matches: 6. The CDR3 has 16 amino acids. The clonotype originates from a human donor who donated a stem cell graft to a child with acute lymphoblastic leukemia. The chain is built from TRBV3-1 and TRBJ2-1; 11 bases fit TRBD2. Sequences were derived from PBMCs from the stem cell graft donor, sampled from the stem cell graft. The CDR3 sequence is CASSQRSLAGGNEQFF. The CDR3 DNA follows: TGTGCCAGCAGCCAACGCAGTCTAGCGGGGGGCAATGAGCAGTTCTTC.